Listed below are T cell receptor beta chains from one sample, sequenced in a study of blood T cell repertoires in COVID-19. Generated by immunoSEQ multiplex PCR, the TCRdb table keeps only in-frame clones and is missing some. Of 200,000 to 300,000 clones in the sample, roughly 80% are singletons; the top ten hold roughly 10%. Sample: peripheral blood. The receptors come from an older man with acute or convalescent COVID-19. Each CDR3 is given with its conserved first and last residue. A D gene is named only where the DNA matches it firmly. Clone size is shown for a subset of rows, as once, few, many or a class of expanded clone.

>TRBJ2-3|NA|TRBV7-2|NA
TGTGCCAGCAGCTTGAGAGGACTGTACACAGATACGCAGTATTTT
CASSLRGLYTDTQYF
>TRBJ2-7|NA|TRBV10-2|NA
TGCGCCAGCAGGACTACTACGGAGCAGTACTTC
CASRTTTEQYF
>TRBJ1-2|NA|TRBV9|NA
TGTGCCAGCAGCGTGGGGGGAGGTGGCTACACCTTC
CASSVGGGGYTF
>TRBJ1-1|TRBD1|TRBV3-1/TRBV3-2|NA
TGTGCCAGCACCCAGAGACAGGGAGGCCCTGAAGCTTTCTTT
CASTQRQGGPEAFF
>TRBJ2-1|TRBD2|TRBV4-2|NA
TGTGCCAGCAGCCAACTTAGCGGGGGCCTCTCCTACAATGAGCAGTTCTTC
CASSQLSGGLSYNEQFF
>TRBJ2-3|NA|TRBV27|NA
TGTGCCAGCCCTAGCACAGATACGCAGTATTTT
CASPSTDTQYF
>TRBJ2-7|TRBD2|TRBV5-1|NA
TGCGCCAGCAGCGCCCTGACTAGCGGCTCTTTCTACGAGCAGTACTTC
CASSALTSGSFYEQYF
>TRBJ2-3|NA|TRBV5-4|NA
TGTGCCAGCAGCTTTCCGTCCGGGATGCGCACCACAGATACGCAGTATTTT
CASSFPSGMRTTDTQYF
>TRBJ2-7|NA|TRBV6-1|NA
TGTGCCAGCAGTGAATCTATGTCGGGACTGATCTACGAGCAGTACTTC
CASSESMSGLIYEQYF
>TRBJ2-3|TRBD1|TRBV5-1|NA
TGCGCCAGCAGGGGACAGGGGGCTGGAGATACGCAGTATTTT
CASRGQGAGDTQYF
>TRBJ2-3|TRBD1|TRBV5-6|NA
TGTGCCAGCAGCTTTAGGACAGGGAGCACAGATACGCAGTATTTT
CASSFRTGSTDTQYF
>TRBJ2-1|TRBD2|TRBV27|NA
TGTGCCAGCACCAGACTAGCGGGAGGCCACAATGAGCAGTTCTTC
CASTRLAGGHNEQFF
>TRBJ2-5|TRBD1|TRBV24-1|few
TGTGCCACCAGTGAAGGGGGACAGGGGGCCAAGACCCAGTACTTC
CATSEGGQGAKTQYF